This is a list of T cell receptor beta chains from one sample in a study of blood T cell repertoires in COVID-19. Here immunoSEQ multiplex PCR was the method, and the copy in TCRdb shows in-frame clones only, minus some. The repertoire consists of approximately 170,000 clones, with about 85% occurring once and the leading ten covering about 6.9%. Sequencing was done on a sample of peripheral blood. The receptor set was obtained from a man older than 75 with COVID-19, enrolled during active disease. Each CDR3 is given with its conserved first and last residue. Fields, in order: clone size, V gene, J gene, D gene, CDR3 protein, CDR3 DNA. D genes are given only for firm matches. The size of a clone is reported for some rows only, either as once, few or many, or as a class for expanded clones.

abundance: NA; v_gene: TRBV6-2/TRBV6-3; j_gene: TRBJ2-1; d_gene: TRBD2; CDR3aa: CASSPAGSSYNEQFF; CDR3nt: TGTGCCAGCAGTCCAGCGGGGAGCTCCTACAATGAGCAGTTCTTC
abundance: NA; v_gene: TRBV4-1; j_gene: TRBJ2-5; d_gene: NA; CDR3aa: CASSQGGGWQETQYF; CDR3nt: TGCGCCAGCAGCCAAGGGGGGGGCTGGCAAGAGACCCAGTACTTC
abundance: NA; v_gene: TRBV2; j_gene: TRBJ1-5; d_gene: NA; CDR3aa: CASSEQAPGQPQHF; CDR3nt: TGTGCCAGCAGTGAACAGGCCCCGGGGCAGCCCCAGCATTTT
abundance: NA; v_gene: TRBV29-1; j_gene: TRBJ1-2; d_gene: NA; CDR3aa: CSAPWEGMYGYTF; CDR3nt: TGCAGCGCCCCTTGGGAGGGGATGTATGGCTACACCTTC
abundance: NA; v_gene: TRBV9; j_gene: TRBJ2-6; d_gene: NA; CDR3aa: CASSFGLSGANVLTF; CDR3nt: TGTGCCAGCAGCTTCGGACTCTCTGGGGCCAACGTCCTGACTTTC
abundance: NA; v_gene: TRBV7-6; j_gene: TRBJ1-5; d_gene: NA; CDR3aa: CASSPHPNSNQPQHF; CDR3nt: TGTGCCAGCAGCCCTCATCCTAATAGCAATCAGCCCCAGCATTTT
abundance: few; v_gene: TRBV27; j_gene: TRBJ1-4; d_gene: TRBD1; CDR3aa: CASSLRGQGQEKLFF; CDR3nt: TGTGCCAGCAGTTTAAGGGGACAGGGTCAAGAAAAACTGTTTTTT
abundance: NA; v_gene: TRBV6-4; j_gene: TRBJ2-1; d_gene: TRBD2; CDR3aa: CASSITGLAAVNNEQFF; CDR3nt: TGTGCCAGCAGTATTACCGGACTAGCGGCGGTTAACAATGAGCAGTTCTTC
abundance: NA; v_gene: TRBV4-1; j_gene: TRBJ1-2; d_gene: TRBD1; CDR3aa: CASSLNTGTGGYTF; CDR3nt: TGCGCCAGCAGCCTCAACACCGGGACAGGAGGCTACACCTTC
abundance: NA; v_gene: TRBV28; j_gene: TRBJ1-2; d_gene: TRBD1; CDR3aa: CASSSSGTGYGYTF; CDR3nt: TGTGCCAGCAGTTCTTCCGGGACAGGGTATGGCTACACCTTC
abundance: NA; v_gene: TRBV6-5; j_gene: TRBJ2-3; d_gene: TRBD1; CDR3aa: CASSLDRGQNTQYF; CDR3nt: TGTGCCAGCAGTTTGGACAGGGGGCAGAATACGCAGTATTTT
abundance: NA; v_gene: TRBV11-3; j_gene: TRBJ2-7; d_gene: TRBD1; CDR3aa: CASSLVLRQGISSYEQYF; CDR3nt: TGTGCCAGCAGCTTAGTGCTCCGACAGGGAATAAGCTCCTACGAGCAGTACTTC
abundance: few; v_gene: TRBV2; j_gene: TRBJ2-7; d_gene: NA; CDR3aa: CASSLLQTDYEQYF; CDR3nt: TGTGCCAGCAGTCTACTTCAGACAGACTACGAGCAGTACTTC
abundance: NA; v_gene: TRBV10-1; j_gene: TRBJ2-7; d_gene: NA; CDR3aa: CASSLTLGGEQYF; CDR3nt: TGCGCCAGCAGTCTGACCTTGGGGGGCGAGCAGTACTTC
abundance: NA; v_gene: TRBV6-5; j_gene: TRBJ1-2; d_gene: NA; CDR3aa: CASTPRGLGYTF; CDR3nt: TGTGCCAGCACCCCACGGGGTCTTGGCTACACCTTC
abundance: NA; v_gene: TRBV19; j_gene: TRBJ1-1; d_gene: NA; CDR3aa: CASRPTGGVMNTEAFF; CDR3nt: TGTGCCAGTAGGCCGACGGGGGGGGTCATGAACACTGAAGCTTTCTTT
abundance: NA; v_gene: TRBV4-2; j_gene: TRBJ1-5; d_gene: TRBD1; CDR3aa: CASSQVAGGQPQHF; CDR3nt: TGTGCCAGCAGCCAAGTGGCAGGGGGTCAGCCCCAGCATTTT
abundance: NA; v_gene: TRBV7-9; j_gene: TRBJ1-2; d_gene: NA; CDR3aa: CASSLGQNNYGYTF; CDR3nt: TGTGCCAGCAGCTTAGGACAGAATAACTATGGCTACACCTTC
abundance: NA; v_gene: TRBV19; j_gene: TRBJ1-5; d_gene: NA; CDR3aa: CASSIQSGNQPQHF; CDR3nt: TGTGCCAGTAGTATCCAAAGCGGGAATCAGCCCCAGCATTTT
abundance: NA; v_gene: TRBV13; j_gene: TRBJ1-2; d_gene: NA; CDR3aa: CASEGSGVNYGYTF; CDR3nt: TGTGCCAGCGAGGGGTCAGGGGTTAACTATGGCTACACCTTC
abundance: NA; v_gene: TRBV4-1; j_gene: TRBJ1-6; d_gene: NA; CDR3aa: CASRLRDGGLSNSPLHF; CDR3nt: TGCGCCAGCAGACTCAGAGACGGGGGGCTAAGTAATTCACCCCTCCACTTT
abundance: NA; v_gene: TRBV6-5; j_gene: TRBJ2-3; d_gene: TRBD1; CDR3aa: CASTKDRGATDTQYF; CDR3nt: TGTGCCAGCACCAAGGACAGGGGCGCCACAGATACGCAGTATTTT
abundance: NA; v_gene: TRBV19; j_gene: TRBJ2-3; d_gene: TRBD2; CDR3aa: CASRTTAGAGGTDTQYF; CDR3nt: TGTGCCAGTCGCACCACCGCCGGAGCGGGGGGCACAGATACGCAGTATTTT
abundance: once; v_gene: TRBV4-1; j_gene: TRBJ1-1; d_gene: NA; CDR3aa: CASSQDTGKGVLRAEAFF; CDR3nt: TGCGCCAGCAGCCAAGATACGGGGAAGGGGGTCTTGCGGGCTGAAGCTTTCTTT
abundance: NA; v_gene: TRBV5-1; j_gene: TRBJ2-5; d_gene: TRBD1; CDR3aa: CASSKGQGAVETQYF; CDR3nt: TGCGCCAGCAGCAAGGGACAGGGGGCGGTCGAGACCCAGTACTTC
abundance: NA; v_gene: TRBV6-1; j_gene: TRBJ2-3; d_gene: NA; CDR3aa: CASSERGNSDTQYF; CDR3nt: TGTGCCAGCAGTGAGCGGGGCAATTCAGATACGCAGTATTTT
abundance: NA; v_gene: TRBV5-8; j_gene: TRBJ1-2; d_gene: TRBD1; CDR3aa: CASSSTGWNGYTF; CDR3nt: TGTGCCAGCAGTTCGACAGGGTGGAATGGCTACACCTTC
abundance: NA; v_gene: TRBV6-5; j_gene: TRBJ1-2; d_gene: NA; CDR3aa: CASSPSGSRNYGYTF; CDR3nt: TGTGCCAGCAGCCCGTCCGGGTCTCGTAACTATGGCTACACCTTC
abundance: NA; v_gene: TRBV11-2; j_gene: TRBJ2-5; d_gene: NA; CDR3aa: CASSAGGVRETQYF; CDR3nt: TGTGCCAGCAGCGCGGGCGGGGTACGGGAGACCCAGTACTTC
abundance: few; v_gene: TRBV4-3; j_gene: TRBJ1-1; d_gene: NA; CDR3aa: CASSLYGRENTEAFF; CDR3nt: TGCGCCAGCAGCCTGTATGGCAGGGAGAACACTGAAGCTTTCTTT
abundance: NA; v_gene: TRBV25-1; j_gene: TRBJ1-2; d_gene: NA; CDR3aa: CASSGLQGYYGYTF; CDR3nt: TGTGCCAGCAGTGGGTTACAGGGATACTATGGCTACACCTTC
abundance: once; v_gene: TRBV3-1/TRBV3-2; j_gene: TRBJ2-1; d_gene: TRBD2; CDR3aa: CASSQAGGTQFF; CDR3nt: TGTGCCAGCAGCCAAGCGGGAGGGACGCAGTTCTTC
abundance: NA; v_gene: TRBV3-1/TRBV3-2; j_gene: TRBJ1-2; d_gene: NA; CDR3aa: CASSLGRVNFGGYTF; CDR3nt: TGTGCCAGCAGCCTTGGGCGAGTCAACTTTGGGGGCTACACCTTC
abundance: NA; v_gene: TRBV6-5; j_gene: TRBJ1-2; d_gene: TRBD1; CDR3aa: CASIPGQGNYGYTF; CDR3nt: TGTGCCAGCATCCCGGGACAGGGGAACTATGGCTACACCTTC
abundance: NA; v_gene: TRBV4-2; j_gene: TRBJ2-7; d_gene: TRBD1; CDR3aa: CASSQALGQGNYEQYF; CDR3nt: TGTGCCAGCAGCCAAGCTTTGGGACAGGGCAACTACGAGCAGTACTTC
abundance: NA; v_gene: TRBV11-2; j_gene: TRBJ2-1; d_gene: TRBD2; CDR3aa: CASSPGGAGGPEQFF; CDR3nt: TGTGCCAGCAGCCCTGGTGGAGCGGGGGGGCCTGAGCAGTTCTTC
abundance: NA; v_gene: TRBV3-1/TRBV3-2; j_gene: TRBJ1-1; d_gene: NA; CDR3aa: CASSHGGRVNTEAFF; CDR3nt: TGTGCCAGCAGCCATGGAGGGAGAGTGAACACTGAAGCTTTCTTT
abundance: NA; v_gene: TRBV7-9; j_gene: TRBJ2-7; d_gene: TRBD2; CDR3aa: CASSSPFAGETYEQYF; CDR3nt: TGTGCCAGCAGCTCGCCGTTTGCGGGGGAGACCTACGAGCAGTACTTC
abundance: NA; v_gene: TRBV7-9; j_gene: TRBJ2-1; d_gene: NA; CDR3aa: CASSTYGAGLNEQFF; CDR3nt: TGTGCCAGCAGCACTTACGGAGCGGGCTTGAATGAGCAGTTCTTC
abundance: once; v_gene: TRBV5-1; j_gene: TRBJ1-2; d_gene: TRBD1; CDR3aa: CASSLTTGTGHHGYTF; CDR3nt: TGCGCCAGCAGCTTAACGACCGGGACAGGGCATCATGGCTACACCTTC
abundance: NA; v_gene: TRBV19; j_gene: TRBJ2-2; d_gene: TRBD1; CDR3aa: CASRSWDRGGTGELFF; CDR3nt: TGTGCCAGTAGATCCTGGGACAGGGGAGGGACCGGGGAGCTGTTTTTT
abundance: once; v_gene: TRBV10-1; j_gene: TRBJ2-3; d_gene: NA; CDR3aa: CASSESEGATGGTDTQYF; CDR3nt: TGCGCCAGCAGTGAGTCGGAGGGCGCGACCGGAGGGACAGATACGCAGTATTTT
abundance: NA; v_gene: TRBV5-1; j_gene: TRBJ1-2; d_gene: NA; CDR3aa: CASSPRPTGLSHYGYTF; CDR3nt: TGCGCCAGCAGCCCGAGACCTACAGGGTTAAGTCATTATGGCTACACCTTC
abundance: NA; v_gene: TRBV19; j_gene: TRBJ1-6; d_gene: NA; CDR3aa: CASSIPQGGSPLHF; CDR3nt: TGTGCCAGTAGTATCCCCCAGGGAGGCTCACCCCTCCACTTT
abundance: NA; v_gene: TRBV24-1; j_gene: TRBJ2-5; d_gene: NA; CDR3aa: CATFIIRSQETQYF; CDR3nt: TGTGCCACCTTCATTATTCGGAGCCAAGAGACCCAGTACTTC
abundance: NA; v_gene: TRBV5-4; j_gene: TRBJ2-5; d_gene: TRBD1; CDR3aa: CASSLEQGADLETQYF; CDR3nt: TGTGCCAGCAGCTTGGAACAGGGGGCGGACTTAGAGACCCAGTACTTC
abundance: few; v_gene: TRBV7-8; j_gene: TRBJ1-2; d_gene: NA; CDR3aa: CASSPSQGLYGYTF; CDR3nt: TGTGCCAGCAGTCCCTCGCAGGGCCTCTATGGCTACACCTTC
abundance: NA; v_gene: TRBV7-3; j_gene: TRBJ2-3; d_gene: TRBD2; CDR3aa: CASSLGLATDTQYF; CDR3nt: TGTGCCAGCAGCTTAGGACTAGCAACAGATACGCAGTATTTT